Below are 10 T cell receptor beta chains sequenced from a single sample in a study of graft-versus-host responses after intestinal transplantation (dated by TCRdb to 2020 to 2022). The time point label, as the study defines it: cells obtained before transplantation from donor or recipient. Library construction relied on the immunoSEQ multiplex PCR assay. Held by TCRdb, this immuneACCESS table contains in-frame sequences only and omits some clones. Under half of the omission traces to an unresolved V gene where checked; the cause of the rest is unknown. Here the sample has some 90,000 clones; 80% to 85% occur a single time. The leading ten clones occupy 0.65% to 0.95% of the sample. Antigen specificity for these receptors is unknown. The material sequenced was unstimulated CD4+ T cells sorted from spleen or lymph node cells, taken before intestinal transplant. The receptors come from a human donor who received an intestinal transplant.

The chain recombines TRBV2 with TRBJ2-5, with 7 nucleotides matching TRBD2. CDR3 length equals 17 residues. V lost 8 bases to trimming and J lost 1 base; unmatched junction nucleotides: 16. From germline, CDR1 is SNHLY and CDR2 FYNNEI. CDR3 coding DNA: TGTGCCAGCGCCTCGGGGGGACGTTTTCTCTTCCAAGAGACCCAGTACTTC. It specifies CASASGGRFLFQETQYF.

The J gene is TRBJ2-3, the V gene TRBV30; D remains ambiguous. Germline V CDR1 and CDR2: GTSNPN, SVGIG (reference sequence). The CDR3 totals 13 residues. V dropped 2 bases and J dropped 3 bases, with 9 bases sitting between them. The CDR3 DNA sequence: TGTGCCTGGAGTTCGCGGTTTACAGATACGCAGTATTTT. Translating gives CAWSSRFTDTQYF.

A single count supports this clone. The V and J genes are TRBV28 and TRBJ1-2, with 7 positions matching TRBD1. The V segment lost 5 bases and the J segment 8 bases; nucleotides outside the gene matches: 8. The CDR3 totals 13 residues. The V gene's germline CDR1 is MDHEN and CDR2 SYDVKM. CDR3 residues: CASSPSQGRGYTF. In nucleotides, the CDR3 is TGTGCCAGCAGTCCCTCACAGGGGAGGGGCTACACCTTC.

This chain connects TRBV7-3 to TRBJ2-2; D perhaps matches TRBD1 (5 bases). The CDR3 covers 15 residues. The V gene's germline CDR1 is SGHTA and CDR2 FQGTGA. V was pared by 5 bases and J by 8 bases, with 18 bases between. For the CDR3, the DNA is TGTGCCAGCAGCCCCCGTGAAAGGGGAAGGGGGGAGCTGTTTTTT. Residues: CASSPRERGRGELFF.

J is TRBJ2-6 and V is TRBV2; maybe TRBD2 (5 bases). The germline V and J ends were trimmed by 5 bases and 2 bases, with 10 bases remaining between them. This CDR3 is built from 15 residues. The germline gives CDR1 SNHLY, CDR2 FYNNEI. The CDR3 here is CASSPLAAGANVLTF. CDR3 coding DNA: TGTGCCAGCAGTCCCCTAGCTGCTGGGGCCAACGTCCTGACTTTC.

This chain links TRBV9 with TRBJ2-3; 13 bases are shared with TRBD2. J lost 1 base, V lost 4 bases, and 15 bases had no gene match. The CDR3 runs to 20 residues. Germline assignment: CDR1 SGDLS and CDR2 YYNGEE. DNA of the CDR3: TGTGCCAGCAGCCCCAGGAGACTAGCGGGGGGCCATGTCGGCACAGATACGCAGTATTTT. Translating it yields CASSPRRLAGGHVGTDTQYF.

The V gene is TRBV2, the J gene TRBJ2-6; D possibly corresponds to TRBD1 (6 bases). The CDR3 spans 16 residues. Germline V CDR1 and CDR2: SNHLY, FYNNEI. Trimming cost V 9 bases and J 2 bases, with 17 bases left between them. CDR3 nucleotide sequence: TGTGCCAGTTCGGAACAGGGTAACGCTGGGGCCAACGTCCTGACTTTC. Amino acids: CASSEQGNAGANVLTF.

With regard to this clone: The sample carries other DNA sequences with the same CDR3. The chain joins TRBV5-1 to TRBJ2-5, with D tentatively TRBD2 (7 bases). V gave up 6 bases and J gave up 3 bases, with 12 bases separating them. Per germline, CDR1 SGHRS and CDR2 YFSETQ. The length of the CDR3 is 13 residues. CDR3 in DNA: TGCGCCAGCACTCCGGGGGGCAAAGAGACCCAGTACTTC. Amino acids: CASTPGGKETQYF.

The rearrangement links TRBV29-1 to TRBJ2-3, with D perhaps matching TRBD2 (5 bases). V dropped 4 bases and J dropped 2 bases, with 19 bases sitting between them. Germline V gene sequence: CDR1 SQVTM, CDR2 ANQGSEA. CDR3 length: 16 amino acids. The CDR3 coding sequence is TGCAGCGTTGGAGGGTTCCCGGGCATACCCACAGATACGCAGTATTTT. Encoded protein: CSVGGFPGIPTDTQYF.

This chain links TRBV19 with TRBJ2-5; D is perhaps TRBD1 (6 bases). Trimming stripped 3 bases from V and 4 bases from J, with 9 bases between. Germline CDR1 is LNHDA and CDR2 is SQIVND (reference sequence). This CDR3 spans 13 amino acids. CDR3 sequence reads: CASSMVRGETQYF. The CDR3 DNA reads TGTGCCAGTAGTATGGTCAGGGGAGAGACCCAGTACTTC.